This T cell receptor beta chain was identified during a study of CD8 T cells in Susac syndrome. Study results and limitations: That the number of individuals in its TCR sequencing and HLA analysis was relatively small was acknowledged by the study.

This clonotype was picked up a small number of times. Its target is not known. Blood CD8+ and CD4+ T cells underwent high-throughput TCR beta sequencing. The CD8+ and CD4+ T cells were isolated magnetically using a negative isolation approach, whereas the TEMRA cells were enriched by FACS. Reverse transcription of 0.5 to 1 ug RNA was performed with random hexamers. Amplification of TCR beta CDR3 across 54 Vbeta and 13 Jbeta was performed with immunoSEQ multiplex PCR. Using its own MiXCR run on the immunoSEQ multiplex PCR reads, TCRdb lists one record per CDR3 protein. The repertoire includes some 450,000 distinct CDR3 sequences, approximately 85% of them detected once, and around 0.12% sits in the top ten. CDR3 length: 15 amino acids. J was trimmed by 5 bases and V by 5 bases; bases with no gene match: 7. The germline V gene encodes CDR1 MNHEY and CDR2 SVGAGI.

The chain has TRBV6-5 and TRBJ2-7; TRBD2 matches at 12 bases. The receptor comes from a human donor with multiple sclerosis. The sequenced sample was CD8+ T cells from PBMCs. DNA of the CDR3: TGTGCCAGCAGTCCTACTAGCGGGGGGCCAAACGAGCAGTACTTC. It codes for CASSPTSGGPNEQYF.